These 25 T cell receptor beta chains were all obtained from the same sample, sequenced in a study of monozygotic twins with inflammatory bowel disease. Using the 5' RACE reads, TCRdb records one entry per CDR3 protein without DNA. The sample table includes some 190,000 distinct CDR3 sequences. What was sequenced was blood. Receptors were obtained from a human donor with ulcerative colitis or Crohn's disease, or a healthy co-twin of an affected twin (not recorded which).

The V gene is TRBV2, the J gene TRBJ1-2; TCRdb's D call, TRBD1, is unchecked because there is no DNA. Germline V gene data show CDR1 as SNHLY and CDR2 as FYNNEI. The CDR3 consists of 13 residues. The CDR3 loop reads CASSLGTSYGYTF.

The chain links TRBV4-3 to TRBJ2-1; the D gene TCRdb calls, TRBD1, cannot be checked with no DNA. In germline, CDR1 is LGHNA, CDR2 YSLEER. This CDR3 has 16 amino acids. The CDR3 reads CASSPRAQGLMNEQFF.

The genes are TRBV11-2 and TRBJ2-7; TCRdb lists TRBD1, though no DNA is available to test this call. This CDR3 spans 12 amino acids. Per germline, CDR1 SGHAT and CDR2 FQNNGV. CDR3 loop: CASSETAGEQYF. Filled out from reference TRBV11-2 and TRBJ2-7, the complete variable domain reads EAGVAQSPRYKIIEKRQSVAFWCNPISGHATLYWYQQILGQGPKLLIQFQNNGVVDDSQLPKDRFSAERLKGVDSTLKIQPAKLEDSAVYLCASSETAGEQYFGPGTRLTVT.

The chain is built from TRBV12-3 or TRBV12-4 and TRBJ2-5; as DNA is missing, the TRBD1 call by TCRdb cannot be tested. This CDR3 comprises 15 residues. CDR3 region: CASSPDRVGGETQYF.

CDR3 in amino acids: CASSLAPTSDSYNEQFF. The V gene is TRBV27, the J gene TRBJ2-1; checking the TCRdb D call of TRBD1 is not possible without DNA. Germline CDR1 reads MNHEY; CDR2 reads SMNVEV (reference sequence). The CDR3 runs to 17 residues.

This CDR3 reads CAIRGTAPTEAFF. The V and J genes are TRBV10-3 and TRBJ1-1; TCRdb's assignment of TRBD1 cannot be checked, as there is no DNA. CDR3 length: 13 amino acids. Germline loops: CDR1 ENHRY, CDR2 SYGVKD.

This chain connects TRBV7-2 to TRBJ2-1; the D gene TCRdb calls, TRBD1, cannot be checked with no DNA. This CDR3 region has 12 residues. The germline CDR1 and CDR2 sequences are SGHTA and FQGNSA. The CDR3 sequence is CASSLLGGSQFF.

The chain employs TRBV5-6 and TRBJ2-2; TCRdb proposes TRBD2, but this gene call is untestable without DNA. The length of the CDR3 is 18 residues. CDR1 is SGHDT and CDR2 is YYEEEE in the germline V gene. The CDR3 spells CASSSFGVAGARSGELFF.

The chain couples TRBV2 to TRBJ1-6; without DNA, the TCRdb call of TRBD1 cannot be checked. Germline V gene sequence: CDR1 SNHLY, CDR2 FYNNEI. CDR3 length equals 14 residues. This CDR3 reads CASVGARNNSPLHF.

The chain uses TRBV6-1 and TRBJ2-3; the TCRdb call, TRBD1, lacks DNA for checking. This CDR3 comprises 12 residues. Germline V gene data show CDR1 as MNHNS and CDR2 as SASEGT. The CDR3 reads CAVGVSTDTQYF.

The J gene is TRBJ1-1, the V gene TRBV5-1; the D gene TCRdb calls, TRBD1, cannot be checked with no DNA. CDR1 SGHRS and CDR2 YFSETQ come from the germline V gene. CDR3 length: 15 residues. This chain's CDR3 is CASSTTGTGNAEAFF.

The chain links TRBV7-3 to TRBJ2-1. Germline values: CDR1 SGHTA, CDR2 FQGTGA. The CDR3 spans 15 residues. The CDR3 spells CASSLIGDSDNEQFF. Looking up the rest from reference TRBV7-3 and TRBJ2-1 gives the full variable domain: GAGVSQTPSNKVTEKGKYVELRCDPISGHTALYWYRQSLGQGPEFLIYFQGTGAADDSGLPNDRFFAVRPEGSVSTLKIQRTERGDSAVYLCASSLIGDSDNEQFFGPGTRLTVL.

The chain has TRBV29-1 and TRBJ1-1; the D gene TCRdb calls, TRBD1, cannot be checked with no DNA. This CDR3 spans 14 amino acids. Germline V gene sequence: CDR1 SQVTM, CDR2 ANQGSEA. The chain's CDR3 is CSVALQEGGTEAFF.

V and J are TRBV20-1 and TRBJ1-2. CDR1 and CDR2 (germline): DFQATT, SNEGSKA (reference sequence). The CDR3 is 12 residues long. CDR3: CSDAEGAYGYTF.

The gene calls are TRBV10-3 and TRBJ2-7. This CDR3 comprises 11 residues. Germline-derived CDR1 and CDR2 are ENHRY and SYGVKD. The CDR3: CAIQSSYEQYF.

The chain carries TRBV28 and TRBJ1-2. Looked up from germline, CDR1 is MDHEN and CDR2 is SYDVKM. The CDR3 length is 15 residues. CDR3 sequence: CATLYAEGPGQGYTF.

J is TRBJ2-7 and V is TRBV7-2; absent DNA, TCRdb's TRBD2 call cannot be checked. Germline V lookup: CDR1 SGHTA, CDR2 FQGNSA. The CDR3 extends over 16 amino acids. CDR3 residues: CASSSGLALSSYEQYF.

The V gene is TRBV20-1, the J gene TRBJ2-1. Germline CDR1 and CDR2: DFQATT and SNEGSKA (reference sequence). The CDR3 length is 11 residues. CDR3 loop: CSARGYNEQFF.

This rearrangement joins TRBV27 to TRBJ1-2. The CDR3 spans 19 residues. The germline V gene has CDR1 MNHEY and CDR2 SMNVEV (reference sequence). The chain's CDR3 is CASSLKGREYYGPLWGYTF.

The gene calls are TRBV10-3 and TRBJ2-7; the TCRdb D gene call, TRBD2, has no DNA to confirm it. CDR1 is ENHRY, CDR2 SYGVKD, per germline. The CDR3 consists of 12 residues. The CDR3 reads CAIASGSYEQYF.

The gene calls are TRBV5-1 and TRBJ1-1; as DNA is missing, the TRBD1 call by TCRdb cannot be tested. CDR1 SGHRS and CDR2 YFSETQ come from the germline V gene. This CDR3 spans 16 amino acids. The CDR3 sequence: CASSLAPTGLNTEAFF.

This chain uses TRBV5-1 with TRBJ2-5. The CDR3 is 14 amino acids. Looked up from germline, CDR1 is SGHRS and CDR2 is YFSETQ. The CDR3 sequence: CASSPLDGQETQYF.

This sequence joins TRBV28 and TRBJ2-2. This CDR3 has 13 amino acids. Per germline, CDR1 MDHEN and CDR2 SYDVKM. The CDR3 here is CASSKRDTGELFF.

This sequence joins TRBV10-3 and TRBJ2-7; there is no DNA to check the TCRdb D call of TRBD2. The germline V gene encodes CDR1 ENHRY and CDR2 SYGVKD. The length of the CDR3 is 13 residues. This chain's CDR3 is CAIGLAGGTEQYF.

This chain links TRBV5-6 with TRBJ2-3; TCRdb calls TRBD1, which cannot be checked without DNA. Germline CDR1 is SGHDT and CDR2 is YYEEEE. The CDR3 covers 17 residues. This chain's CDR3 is CASSSLRQGLNTDTQYF.